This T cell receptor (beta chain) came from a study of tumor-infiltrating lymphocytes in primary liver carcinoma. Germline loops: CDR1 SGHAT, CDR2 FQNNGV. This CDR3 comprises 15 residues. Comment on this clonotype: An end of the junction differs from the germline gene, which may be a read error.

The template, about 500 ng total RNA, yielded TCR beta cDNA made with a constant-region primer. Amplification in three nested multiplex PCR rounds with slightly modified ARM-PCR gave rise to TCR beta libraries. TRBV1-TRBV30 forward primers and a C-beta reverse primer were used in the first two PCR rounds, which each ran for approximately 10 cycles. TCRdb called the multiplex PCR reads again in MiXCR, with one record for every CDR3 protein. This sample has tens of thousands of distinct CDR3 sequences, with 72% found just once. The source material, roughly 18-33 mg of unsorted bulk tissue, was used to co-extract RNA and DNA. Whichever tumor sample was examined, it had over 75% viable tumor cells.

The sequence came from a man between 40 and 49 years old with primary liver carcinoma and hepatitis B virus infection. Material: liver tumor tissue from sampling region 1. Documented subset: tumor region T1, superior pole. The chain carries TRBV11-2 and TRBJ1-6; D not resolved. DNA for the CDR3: TGTGCCAGCAGCTTACAGTGCTCCCATAATACACCCCTCCACTTT. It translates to CASSLQCSHNTPLHF.